The following is a T cell receptor beta chain sequence with its context. This sample stems from a study of blood T cell repertoires in COVID-19. Study context: Donors in the United States, Italy and Spain gave samples during acute or convalescent COVID-19.

The V segment lost 4 bases and the J segment 4 bases; nucleotides outside the gene matches: 7. The germline V gene encodes CDR1 MNHEY and CDR2 SVGAGI. The CDR3 has 15 amino acids. Measured with immunoSEQ multiplex PCR; TCRdb has only the in-frame clones, and not every one. The sample holds fewer than 500,000 clones; over 75% are singletons and the top ten take more than 0.9%. The study drew participants aged about 18 to 90 years from around 24 US areas. Clinical history as reported by participants underpinned cohort assignment. The sample taken for sequencing was PBMCs or T cells enriched from blood (not recorded which). V gene TRBV6-5 combines with J gene TRBJ2-3; 8 bases align to TRBD1. The receptor was derived from a woman aged 25-40 years with acute COVID-19. CDR3 in amino acids: CASSSQTGVADTQYF. CDR3 coding DNA: TGTGCCAGCAGTTCCCAGACAGGGGTCGCAGATACGCAGTATTTT.